A single TCR beta chain is shown here with its context. Its antigen is not identified. The CDR3 is 16 amino acids. Germline lookup yields CDR1 KGHSH and CDR2 LQKENI. V lost 5 bases and J lost 0, with 14 bases in between. A multiplex PCR was run with 60 Vbeta primers and 13 Jbeta primers. Assay: immunoSEQ multiplex PCR; the TCRdb copy retains only in-frame clones and omits some. The sample holds about 110,000 clones, roughly 80% seen once. This sample was included in a study of cytomegalovirus exposure and HLA in healthy donors. General observations from the study: Apart from CMV serostatus, no immune exposure information was available. Across donors, most TCRs were seen rarely, yet some public ones were widespread. Reports showed the classifier diagnosing cytomegalovirus status with high specificity and sensitivity. Later analysis indicated greater clonal expansion among HLA-associated TCR beta chains than among equally common other chains.

V and J are TRBV18 and TRBJ1-3, with D possibly being TRBD1 (6 bases). The sample taken for sequencing was PBMCs. The sequence was collected from a man aged 45-65 years in good health and CMV-seronegative. The CDR3 DNA reads TGTGCCAGCTCAATAAACAGGGAGAGCTCTGGAAACACCATATATTTT. This gives the protein CASSINRESSGNTIYF.